What follows are 11 T cell receptor beta chains derived from one specimen sequenced in a study of CD8 T cells in Susac syndrome (dated by TCRdb to between 2018 and 2021). The method was the immunoSEQ multiplex PCR assay. RNA was extracted using the RNeasy kit, and roughly 0.45 to 1 ug of the RNA was reverse transcribed with random hexamers. The public reads were run again by TCRdb, first through fastp at Q25 and then through MiXCR, and only productive beta chains were kept. Rows are unified per CDR3 protein, each entry keeping the most common DNA and genes. The sample contains 130,000 or so distinct CDR3 sequences, roughly 76% of them found a single time. Of the sample, roughly 0.5% falls within the top ten clones. The sample comprised CD8+ T cells from PBMCs. The receptors here all came from a human donor with multiple sclerosis.

The chain recombines TRBV5-1 with TRBJ1-2; 8 nucleotides match TRBD1. This CDR3 region has 16 residues. Germline lookup yields CDR1 SGHRS and CDR2 YFSETQ. V lost 9 bases and J lost 3; bases outside the gene matches: 16. DNA of the CDR3: TGCGCCACCCAACATGGACAGGGTGGCATTGACTATGGCTACACCTTC. Protein sequence: CATQHGQGGIDYGYTF.

The rearrangement uses TRBV6-2 or TRBV6-3 and TRBJ2-1, with unresolved D. The germline gives CDR1 MNHEY, CDR2 SVGEGT. The length of the CDR3 is 13 residues. Trimming shortened V by 6 bases and J by 0 bases, and 6 bases separated the two germline ends. CDR3 sequence (DNA): TGTGCCAGCAGCCGGAGCTCCTACAATGAGCAGTTCTTC. Amino acids: CASSRSSYNEQFF.

This clonotype has more than one count but fewer than ten. The chain links TRBV27 to TRBJ2-5; D possibly corresponds to TRBD2 (7 bases). V lost 4 bases and J lost 4, with 19 bases in between. CDR3 length: 16 amino acids. CDR1 and CDR2 (germline): MNHEY, SMNVEV (reference sequence). The CDR3 DNA reads as TGTGCCAGCAGTTCCCTAGGGGGGGGTGGGGGAGAGACCCAGTACTTC. Encoded protein: CASSSLGGGGGETQYF.

The V and J genes are TRBV18 and TRBJ2-2; 7 nucleotides align to TRBD1. With V trimmed by 6 bases and J by 5 bases, 9 bases remained unmatched. The CDR3 consists of 15 residues. Germline CDR1 reads KGHSH; CDR2 reads LQKENI. CDR3 nucleotides: TGTGCCAGCTCCCCTTCGGGACAGATGACCGGGGAGCTGTTTTTT. It codes for CASSPSGQMTGELFF.

The CDR3 reads CASSLTGAPYSPLHF. In DNA form, the CDR3 reads TGTGCCAGCAGCTTAACAGGGGCGCCATATTCACCCCTCCACTTT. The chain is built from TRBV7-9 and TRBJ1-6, with 7 bases aligning to TRBD1. Germline V gene sequence: CDR1 SEHNR, CDR2 FQNEAQ (reference sequence). The CDR3 is made up of 15 amino acids. J gave up 8 bases and V 2 bases, and 6 bases lay outside the gene matches.

The chain carries TRBV12-3 or TRBV12-4 and TRBJ1-1, with a possible D match to TRBD1 (6 bases). The V gene lost 1 base and the J gene lost 5 bases, with 17 bases spanning the gap. This CDR3 is 16 amino acids long. The CDR3 reads CASSLGSGVEGTEAFF. CDR3 in DNA: TGTGCCAGCAGTTTAGGGTCAGGGGTGGAAGGGACTGAAGCTTTCTTT.

This clonotype appeared a single time. This chain connects TRBV5-4 to TRBJ2-7; D may correspond to TRBD1 or TRBD2 (5 bases each). The CDR3 is made up of 15 amino acids. V was pared by 4 bases and J by 2 bases, with 16 bases between. From germline, CDR1 is SGHNT and CDR2 YYREEE (reference sequence). The CDR3, as DNA: TGTGCCAGCAGCCAATCCGGGACGCCCGCCTACGAGCAGTACTTC. Translating it yields CASSQSGTPAYEQYF.

This clonotype was counted a single time. The V call is TRBV7-2, the J call TRBJ2-3; TRBD2 matches 7 bases. The CDR3 is made up of 16 amino acids. CDR1 and CDR2 from the germline V gene are SGHTA and FQGNSA. With 3 bases clipped from V and 5 bases from J, the junction kept 11 bases outside the gene matches. CDR3 in amino acids: CASSFLGGGPRDTQYF. The CDR3 bases are TGTGCCAGCAGCTTTCTCGGGGGAGGGCCGAGAGATACGCAGTATTTT.

The chain links TRBV27 to TRBJ1-6; tentative D call: TRBD1 (6 bases). The length of the CDR3 is 14 residues. Germline V gene data show CDR1 as MNHEY and CDR2 as SMNVEV (reference sequence). Trimming stripped 5 bases from V and 12 bases from J, with 17 bases between. The CDR3, as DNA: TGTGCCAGCAGTCCAGGAGGGGGGTGGGGACCCCTCCACTTT. Its translation: CASSPGGGWGPLHF.

In this sample, this clonotype turned up many times. This chain joins TRBV7-2 and TRBJ1-5, with D unresolved. This CDR3 contains 13 residues. V lost 5 bases and J 11 bases, leaving 16 bases between the germline ends. Germline lookup yields CDR1 SGHTA and CDR2 FQGNSA. CDR3 in DNA: TGTGCCAGCAGCCTTCTCGGGTGGTCGTCCCAGCATTTT. It encodes CASSLLGWSSQHF.

The chain combines TRBV2 with TRBJ2-3, with D perhaps matching TRBD2 (5 bases). Trimming took off 2 bases at V and 2 bases at J, with 14 bases between the two ends. The germline gives CDR1 SNHLY, CDR2 FYNNEI. CDR3 length equals 16 residues. CDR3 bases: TGTGCCAGCAGTGAAATCCTAGCAGAAAACACAGATACGCAGTATTTT. Translated: CASSEILAENTDTQYF.